This T cell receptor beta chain was obtained from a study of control samples from healthy donors and cancer patients. Generated by immunoSEQ multiplex PCR, the TCRdb table keeps only in-frame clones and is missing some. The sample gives over 65,000 clones, about 89% of which show up once; 9.5% to 10% is in the top ten. V lost 3 bases and J lost 3, with 9 bases in between. The CDR3 length is 15 residues. Looked up from germline, CDR1 is LNHDA and CDR2 is SQIVND (reference sequence). The TCR was taken from a woman in her forties or fifties with colorectal cancer. The chain carries TRBV19 and TRBJ1-6; possible D gene TRBD1, 6 bases. Sequencing input: PBMCs. CDR3 residues: CASSITGNYNSPLHF. CDR3 nucleotide sequence: TGTGCCAGTAGTATTACAGGGAACTATAATTCACCCCTCCACTTT.